This T cell receptor beta chain was observed in a study of CXCR3-negative and CXCR3-positive naive CD8 T cells (dated by TCRdb to 2018 to 2020). Regarding the study in general: In total, some 150 million TRB reads were obtained, corresponding to roughly 1.5 +/- 0.3 million reads per library. Diversity and physicochemical repertoire analyses were performed on about 12 donors pooled from two independent experiments. The TRBV-TRBJ cluster analysis covered naive subsets from about 5 donors and memory cells from 3 donors.

Frequency indicates this clonotype is medium-sized (0.01 to 0.1%); no count is kept. Its antigen remains undetermined. Via the germline V gene, CDR1 is MGHRA and CDR2 YSYEKL. From the cysteine through the phenylalanine, the CDR3 covers 20 amino acids. No coding sequence is recorded. The reads were generated on a NextSeq 550. The Human TCR Profiling Kit (MiLaboratory) was used to make UMI-labeled 5' RACE TRB cDNA libraries. The full amount of extracted RNA was used for cDNA synthesis, and the full amount of resulting cDNA was used for PCR amplification. Libraries were prepared in parallel using an identical number of PCR cycles. The paper's processing steps were these. With a minimum of two reads required per UMI, MIGEC and MiXCR pulled out about 49,000 +/- 11,000 unique UMI-labeled TRB cDNA molecules from each library. On average, approximately 40,000 +/- 10,000 functional in-frame TRB CDR3 nucleotide clonotypes lacking stop codons were found per library. After each sample was downsampled to 5000 UMI-labeled TRB molecules, VDJtools was used to calculate diversity metrics such as normalized Shannon-Wiener and Chao1. Clonotype-size-weighted physicochemical properties of the central five CDR3 residues (interaction energy, strength, volume and Kidera factor 4) were computed in VDJtools. After TCRdb reprocessed the reads, each CDR3 protein sequence was kept as one row, without DNA. The V and J calls, along with clone size, are taken from TCRdb and not from the paper's own processing. The sample's table lists a count of 5,500 to 7,500 distinct CDR3 sequences. Over 1.3% of the sample is in the top ten clones.

For every CD8+ T cell subset, some 310,000 cells were flow-sorted straight into RLT lysis buffer, and each subset was sorted in triplicate. To keep memory contaminants out, a stringent definition of naive CD8+ T cells was applied: CD45RO-CCR7+CD27+CD95-. Peripheral blood mononuclear cells were isolated from buffy coats by standard density gradient centrifugation. A FACSAria III was used to flow-sort naive CD8+ T cells into CXCR3-negative and CXCR3-positive populations. An RNeasy Mini Kit was used to extract total RNA from the sorted cells. What the work shows at the level of the full study, not this receptor alone: Because surface CD5, which is linked to self-reactivity in mice, was comparable between the naive subsets, TCR interaction strength was also inferred from TRB CDR3 physicochemical properties. Compared with CXCR3-negative naive cells, CXCR3-positive naive cells had TRB CDR3s with higher hydrophobicity (lower Kidera factor 4), lower energy, and higher strength and volume indices. Naive CXCR3-negative and CXCR3-positive cells from the same donor showed similar TRBV-TRBJ usage, whereas memory cells showed distinct patterns. Freshly isolated PBMCs were used for most assays because CXCR3 expression went down partially after cryopreservation. Both naive subsets had comparably high repertoire diversity, while memory CD8+ T cells had much lower repertoire diversity.

Recombination joined TRBV4-1 with TRBJ2-1; TCRdb indicates TRBD1, and absent DNA this call remains unverified. The sequenced sample was naive CXCR3+ CD8+ T cells from blood. The cell subset or site label for this specimen denotes: CD45RO-CCR7+CD27+CD95- naive CD8+ T cells expressing CXCR3 (TNR3+). The clonotype was recovered from a human donor in good health. Some clones in this sample may be carry-over from other donors' samples. The CDR3 amino acid sequence is: CASSQITGTGIIGFGNEQFF.